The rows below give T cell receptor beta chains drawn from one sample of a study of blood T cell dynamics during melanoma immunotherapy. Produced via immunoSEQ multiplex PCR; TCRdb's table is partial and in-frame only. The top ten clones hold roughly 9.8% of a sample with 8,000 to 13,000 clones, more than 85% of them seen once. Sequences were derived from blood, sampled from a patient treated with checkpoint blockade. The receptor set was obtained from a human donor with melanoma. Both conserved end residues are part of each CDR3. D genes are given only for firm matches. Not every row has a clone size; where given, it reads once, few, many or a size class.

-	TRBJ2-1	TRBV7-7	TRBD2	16	CASSSTSGRGINEQFF	TGTGCTAGCAGCTCGACTAGCGGGAGAGGTATCAATGAGCAGTTCTTC
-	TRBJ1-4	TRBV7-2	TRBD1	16	CASSLGQGGTNEKLFF	TGTGCCAGCAGCTTAGGACAGGGAGGAACTAATGAAAAACTGTTTTTT
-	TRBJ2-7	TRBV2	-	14	CASSEAIGRHEQYF	TGTGCCAGCAGTGAAGCAATAGGCAGGCACGAGCAGTACTTC
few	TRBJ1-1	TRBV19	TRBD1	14	CASTLTGESTEAFF	TGTGCCAGTACTCTAACAGGGGAGAGCACTGAAGCTTTCTTT
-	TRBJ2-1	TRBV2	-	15	CASSEAKDNYNEQFF	TGTGCCAGCAGTGAAGCCAAGGACAACTACAATGAGCAGTTCTTC
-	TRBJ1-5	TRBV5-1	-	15	CASSPEGPRSQPQHF	TGCGCCAGCAGCCCGGAGGGCCCTCGGTCACAGCCCCAGCATTTT
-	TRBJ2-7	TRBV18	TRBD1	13	CASSPLKTGLQYF	TGTGCCAGCTCACCACTCAAGACAGGGCTCCAGTACTTC
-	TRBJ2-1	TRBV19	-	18	CASSIAVGGFSSYNEQFF	TGTGCCAGTAGTATAGCGGTAGGGGGTTTTAGCTCCTACAATGAGCAGTTCTTC
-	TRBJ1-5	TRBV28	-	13	CASTWGANQPQHF	TGTGCCAGCACCTGGGGGGCCAATCAGCCCCAGCATTTT
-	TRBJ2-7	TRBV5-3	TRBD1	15	CARSLDPQGAYEQYF	TGTGCCAGAAGCTTGGACCCTCAGGGGGCCTACGAGCAGTACTTC
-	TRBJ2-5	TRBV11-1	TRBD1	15	CASSLTTGGGETQYF	TGTGCCAGCAGCTTAACTACAGGGGGCGGGGAGACCCAGTACTTC
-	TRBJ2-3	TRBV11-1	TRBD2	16	CASSLETSGHSDTQYF	TGTGCCAGCAGCTTAGAAACTAGCGGACATTCAGATACGCAGTATTTT
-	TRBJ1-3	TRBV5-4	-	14	CASSLAGNGNTIYF	TGTGCCAGCAGCTTGGCAGGGAATGGCAACACCATATATTTT
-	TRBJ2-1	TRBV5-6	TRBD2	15	CASSLGLAGGLAQFF	TGTGCCAGCAGCTTGGGGCTAGCGGGGGGGCTTGCGCAGTTCTTC
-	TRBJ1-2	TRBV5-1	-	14	CASSLVPGDYGYTF	TGCGCCAGCAGCTTGGTTCCGGGGGACTATGGCTACACCTTC
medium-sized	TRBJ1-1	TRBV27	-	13	CASSVTENTEAFF	TGTGCCAGCAGTGTTACGGAAAACACTGAAGCTTTCTTT
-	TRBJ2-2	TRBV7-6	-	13	CASSLDRGRELFF	TGTGCCAGCAGCTTAGATCGAGGGAGGGAGCTGTTTTTT
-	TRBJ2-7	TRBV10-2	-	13	CASTKSPTYEQYF	TGCGCCAGCACCAAGTCTCCGACCTACGAGCAGTACTTC
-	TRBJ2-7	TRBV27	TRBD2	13	CASRGIAGVEQYF	TGTGCCAGCAGGGGGATCGCGGGAGTGGAGCAGTACTTC
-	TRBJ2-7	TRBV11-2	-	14	CASSSAKGPQGQYF	TGTGCCAGCAGCTCGGCTAAGGGACCGCAGGGGCAGTACTTC
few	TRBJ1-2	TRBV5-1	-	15	CASSLGGLTNYGYTF	TGCGCCAGCAGCTTGGGAGGACTGACTAACTATGGCTACACCTTC
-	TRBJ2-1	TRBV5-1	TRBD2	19	CASSLTVSVAGGRGNEQFF	TGCGCCAGCAGCTTGACTGTTAGCGTAGCGGGGGGAAGGGGAAATGAGCAGTTCTTC
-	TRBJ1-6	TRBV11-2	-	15	CASSLFAIDVAPLHF	TGTGCCAGCAGCTTATTTGCGATAGATGTTGCACCCCTCCACTTT
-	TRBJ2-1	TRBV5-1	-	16	CASSLGGGPNANEQFF	TGCGCCAGCAGCTTGGGTGGGGGACCGAACGCCAATGAGCAGTTCTTC
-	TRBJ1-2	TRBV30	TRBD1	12	CAWSHRGRSLTF	TGTGCCTGGAGCCACAGGGGGCGATCCCTAACCTTC
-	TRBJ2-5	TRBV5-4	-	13	CASSFPSQETQYF	TGTGCCAGCAGCTTCCCCTCACAAGAGACCCAGTACTTC
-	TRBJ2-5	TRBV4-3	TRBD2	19	CASSQDFASGGHRGETQYF	TGCGCCAGCAGCCAAGATTTCGCTAGCGGGGGCCACAGGGGGGAGACCCAGTACTTC
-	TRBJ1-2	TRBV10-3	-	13	CAISDPGADGYTF	TGTGCCATCAGTGATCCTGGGGCGGATGGCTACACCTTC
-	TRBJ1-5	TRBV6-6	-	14	CASVRGNSNQPQHF	TGTGCCAGTGTCAGGGGTAATAGCAATCAGCCCCAGCATTTT
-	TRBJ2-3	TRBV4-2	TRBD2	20	CASSQILNPTSGVGTDTQYF	TGTGCCAGCAGCCAAATATTAAACCCGACTAGCGGGGTTGGAACAGATACGCAGTATTTT
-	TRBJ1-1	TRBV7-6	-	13	CASSLVATAEAFF	TGTGCCAGCAGCTTAGTAGCCACAGCAGAAGCTTTCTTT
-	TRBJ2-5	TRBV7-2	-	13	CASSLESFETQYF	TGTGCCAGCAGCTTAGAATCCTTTGAGACCCAGTACTTC
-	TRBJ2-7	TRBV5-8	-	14	CASSLFRGFHEQYF	TGTGCCAGCAGCTTGTTTAGGGGATTCCACGAGCAGTACTTC
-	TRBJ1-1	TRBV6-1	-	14	CASSVKGGSTEAFF	TGTGCCAGCAGTGTCAAAGGGGGTAGCACTGAAGCTTTCTTT
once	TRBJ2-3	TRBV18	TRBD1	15	CASSPGQGESDTQYF	TGTGCCAGCTCACCAGGACAGGGGGAATCAGATACGCAGTATTTT
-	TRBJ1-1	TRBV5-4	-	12	CASSQAGGEAFF	TGTGCCAGCAGCCAAGCGGGGGGTGAAGCTTTCTTT
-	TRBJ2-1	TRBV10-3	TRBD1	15	CAISGGQGWGNEQFF	TGTGCCATCAGTGGCGGACAGGGTTGGGGCAATGAGCAGTTCTTC
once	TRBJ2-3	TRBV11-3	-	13	CASSLGRSDTQYF	TGTGCCAGCAGCTTAGGACGTTCAGATACGCAGTATTTT
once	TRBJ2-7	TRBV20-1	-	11	CSAHQGTEQYF	TGCAGTGCTCACCAGGGGACCGAGCAGTACTTC
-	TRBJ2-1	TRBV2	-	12	CASSEGRVRGFF	TGTGCCAGCAGTGAAGGTCGTGTTAGGGGGTTCTTC
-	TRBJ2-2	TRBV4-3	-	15	CASSQFLFEPGELFF	TGCGCCAGCAGCCAATTTTTGTTTGAACCCGGGGAGCTGTTTTTT
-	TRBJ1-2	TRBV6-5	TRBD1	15	CASSPGQGGGYGYTF	TGTGCCAGCAGTCCAGGACAGGGCGGGGGCTATGGCTACACCTTC
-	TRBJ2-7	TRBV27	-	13	CATCVQGCYEQYF	TGTGCCACCTGTGTACAGGGATGCTACGAGCAGTACTTC
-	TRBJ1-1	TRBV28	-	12	CASSLLGTEAFF	TGTGCCAGCAGCCTCCTCGGAACTGAAGCTTTCTTT
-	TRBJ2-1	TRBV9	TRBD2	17	CASSVKGTSGKYNEQFF	TGTGCCAGCAGCGTTAAGGGGACTAGCGGGAAATACAATGAGCAGTTCTTC
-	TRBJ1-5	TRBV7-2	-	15	CASSLEGYSNQPQHF	TGTGCCAGCAGCTTAGAAGGGTATAGCAATCAGCCCCAGCATTTT
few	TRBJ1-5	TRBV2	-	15	CASSEWGQPNQPQHF	TGTGCCAGCAGTGAATGGGGGCAGCCCAATCAGCCCCAGCATTTT
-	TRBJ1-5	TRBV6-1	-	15	CASSESQYSNQPQHF	TGTGCCAGCAGTGAATCCCAATATAGCAATCAGCCCCAGCATTTT
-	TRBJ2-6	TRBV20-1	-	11	CVGFGANVLTF	TGCGTGGGATTTGGGGCCAACGTCCTGACTTTC
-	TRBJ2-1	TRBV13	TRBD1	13	CASSPGQPNEQFF	TGTGCCAGCAGCCCGGGACAGCCCAATGAGCAGTTCTTC
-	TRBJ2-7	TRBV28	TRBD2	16	CASSPWTSGRWYEQYF	TGTGCCAGCAGTCCCTGGACTAGCGGGAGGTGGTACGAGCAGTACTTC
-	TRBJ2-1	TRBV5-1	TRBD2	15	CASSVRTSSYNEQFF	TGCGCCAGCAGCGTCCGGACTAGCTCCTACAATGAGCAGTTCTTC
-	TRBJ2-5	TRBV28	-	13	CASSLSGSGTQYF	TGTGCCAGCAGTTTATCTGGGTCGGGGACCCAGTACTTC
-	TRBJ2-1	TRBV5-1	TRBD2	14	CASSWTSGRVEQFF	TGCGCCAGCAGCTGGACTAGCGGGAGAGTTGAGCAGTTCTTC
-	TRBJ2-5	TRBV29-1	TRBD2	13	CSVSGTTLETQYF	TGCAGCGTGTCCGGGACTACCTTGGAGACCCAGTACTTC
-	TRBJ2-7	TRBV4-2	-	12	CASSQEGYEQYF	TGTGCCAGCAGCCAAGAGGGATACGAGCAGTACTTC
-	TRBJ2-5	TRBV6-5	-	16	CASSSATGRRRETQYF	TGTGCCAGCAGTTCAGCGACAGGACGCAGGCGAGAGACCCAGTACTTC
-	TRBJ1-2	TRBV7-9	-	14	CASSLGDSGRGYTF	TGTGCCAGCAGCTTAGGCGACAGCGGTCGTGGCTACACCTTC
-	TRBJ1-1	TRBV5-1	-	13	CASGPFGGDVAFF	TGCGCCAGCGGCCCCTTCGGGGGGGATGTAGCTTTCTTT